These 18 T cell receptor beta chains share one sample of origin, sequenced in a study of T cells in Graves' hyperthyroidism and ophthalmopathy. RNA transcripts were the template for amplifying TCR beta CDR3 regions. The HTBI primer set was used in a first-round RT-PCR of the TCR CDR3. Each CDR3 protein gets one entry after TCRdb re-called the multiplex PCR reads with MiXCR. The top ten clones hold more than 8.5% of a sample with 650,000 to 750,000 distinct CDR3 sequences, around 15% of them seen once. Sample: blood. All receptors come from a woman in her late teens or twenties with Graves' hyperthyroidism.

Points on this clonotype: This sequence may be a read error, since a much larger clone differs from it by one base. J is TRBJ1-5 and V is TRBV3-1, with no clear D. Looked up from germline, CDR1 is LGHDT and CDR2 is YNNKEL (reference sequence). This CDR3 spans 13 amino acids. The CDR3 loop is CPSSQTSNQPQHF. The CDR3 DNA is TGTCCCAGCAGCCAAACCAGCAATCAGCCCCAGCATTTT.

There are a few counts of this clonotype. The chain has TRBV20-1 and TRBJ1-2; no definite D call. This CDR3 has 16 residues. The V gene lost 0 bases and the J gene lost 3 bases, with 17 bases spanning the gap. The germline gives CDR1 DFQATT, CDR2 SNEGSKA (reference sequence). The CDR3 is CSARDPFGPRDYGYTF. In DNA, the CDR3 is TGCAGTGCTAGAGATCCTTTCGGGCCCCGGGACTATGGCTACACCTTC.

This clonotype was found many times. The gene calls are TRBV18 and TRBJ2-2; no reliable D call. The CDR3 runs to 15 residues. Trimming removed 6 bases from V and 3 bases from J, with 14 bases in between. From germline, CDR1 is KGHSH and CDR2 LQKENI. In DNA form, the CDR3 reads TGTGCCAGCTCCCATCATAGGATGGACACCGGGGAGCTGTTTTTT. Translation gives CASSHHRMDTGELFF.

This clonotype has at least ten counts. The J gene is TRBJ2-7, the V gene TRBV6-1; D perhaps matches TRBD2 (5 bases). Trimming took 5 bases from V and 1 from J, leaving 15 bases between them. CDR3 size: 15 residues. CDR1 and CDR2 (germline): MNHNS, SASEGT. The CDR3 DNA reads TGTGCCAGCAGTTATGGACTGACAAGTTCCTACGAGCAGTACTTC. It encodes CASSYGLTSSYEQYF.

This clonotype came up many times. V is TRBV18 and J is TRBJ2-2; no firm D call. This CDR3 region has 12 residues. V lost 8 bases and J lost 1, with 5 bases in between. Germline V gene lookup returns CDR1 KGHSH and CDR2 LQKENI. The CDR3 spells CASGRNTGELFF. The CDR3 DNA is TGTGCCAGCGGACGGAACACCGGGGAGCTGTTTTTT.

The chain carries TRBV20-1 and TRBJ1-1; D call uncertain. V was pared by 0 bases and J by 4 bases, with 18 bases between. CDR3 size: 16 residues. Germline V gives CDR1 DFQATT, CDR2 SNEGSKA (reference sequence). CDR3 residues: CSAREPAGPPSTEAFF. The DNA for the CDR3 is TGCAGTGCTAGAGAGCCCGCCGGCCCCCCATCCACTGAAGCTTTCTTT.

This clonotype occurred a few times. The genes are TRBV5-1 and TRBJ2-7; possible D gene TRBD2, 6 bases. CDR1 and CDR2 from the germline V gene are SGHRS and YFSETQ. Deletions cut 0 bases from V and 7 bases from J, with 14 bases between. The CDR3 spans 14 residues. CDR3 amino acids: CASSLDLRAGEQYF. The CDR3 DNA sequence: TGCGCCAGCAGCTTGGATCTCAGGGCGGGGGAGCAGTACTTC.

This clonotype has just one count. It may be a read error: a sequence one base away is much more abundant. The V call is TRBV14, the J call TRBJ2-1; D call uncertain. The J call may be faulty, since TRBJ2-7 better matches the DNA end. This CDR3 has 18 residues. Per germline, CDR1 SGHDN and CDR2 FVKESK. The CDR3 bases are TGTGCCAGCAGCCAAGCTCTACTCGAACCTTCCCTCTACAATGAGCAGTACTTC. It is translated as CASSQALLEPSLYNEQYF.

V gene TRBV20-1 combines with J gene TRBJ2-1; D ambiguous. Trimming took 1 base from V and 9 from J, leaving 13 bases between them. CDR1 and CDR2 from the germline V gene are DFQATT and SNEGSKA (reference sequence). CDR3 length equals 13 residues. The CDR3: CSARAHGVTEQFF. The CDR3 DNA reads as TGCAGTGCTAGAGCCCATGGGGTTACTGAGCAGTTCTTC.

Ten or more counts support this clonotype. J is TRBJ1-1 and V is TRBV2, with D perhaps matching TRBD1 (5 bases). The CDR3 length is 13 residues. The germline CDR1 and CDR2 sequences are SNHLY and FYNNEI. V shed 1 base and J shed 5 bases, with 8 bases lying between them. The CDR3 spells CASSEGWGTEAFF. CDR3 in DNA: TGTGCCAGCAGTGAAGGATGGGGGACTGAAGCTTTCTTT.

At least ten counts were recorded for this clonotype. The chain has TRBV28 and TRBJ2-1; 9 nucleotides agree with TRBD1. V dropped 6 bases and J dropped 8; count of bases not matched to a gene: 14. The CDR3 runs 16 residues. Germline CDR1 MDHEN, CDR2 SYDVKM. The CDR3 coding sequence is TGTGCCAGCAGAATTGCCGGGACAGGGTTTGGGTATGAGCAGTTCTTC. Translating gives CASRIAGTGFGYEQFF.

Details on this clonotype: A much larger clonotype is one base distant, so this may be a read error. J is TRBJ2-3 and V is TRBV12-3 or TRBV12-4, with 9 bases identical to TRBD2. The CDR3 length is 16 residues. Germline trimming cut 5 bases from V and 6 bases from J; bases unmatched to any gene: 12. CDR3 region: CASSISSGMPGDTQYF. In DNA form, the CDR3 reads TGTGCCAGCAGTATCTCTAGCGGGATGCCGGGCGATACGCAGTATTTT.

In this sample, this clonotype turned up a few times. V is TRBV6-1 and J is TRBJ2-3; 8 bases agree with TRBD2. V lost 7 bases to trimming and J lost 1 base; unmatched junction nucleotides: 10. The CDR3 covers 16 residues. Germline CDR1 reads MNHNS; CDR2 reads SASEGT. CDR3 DNA: TGTGCCAGCACCGCTCGGGGGGGTTGGGGCACAGATACGCAGTATTTT. Protein: CASTARGGWGTDTQYF.

This clonotype was observed many times. V usage is TRBV27 and J usage is TRBJ2-7, with a weak D call TRBD1 (7 bases). This CDR3 comprises 15 residues. V gave up 3 bases and J gave up 3 bases, with 15 bases separating them. Germline V gene sequence: CDR1 MNHEY, CDR2 SMNVEV (reference sequence). This CDR3 is CASSFKGGGHYEQYF. CDR3 nucleotide sequence: TGTGCCAGCAGTTTCAAAGGAGGGGGCCACTACGAGCAGTACTTC.

This clonotype was observed many times. The CDR3 loop reads CASSTRTGIYEQYF. The CDR3 DNA reads as TGTGCCAGCAGCACCCGGACAGGGATCTACGAGCAGTACTTC. The chain joins TRBV11-2 to TRBJ2-7; 8 nucleotides line up with TRBD1. Trimming took 5 bases from V and 3 from J; bases not matched to a gene: 6. Germline V gene lookup returns CDR1 SGHAT and CDR2 FQNNGV. The CDR3 runs 14 residues.

This clonotype appeared many times. V usage is TRBV6-1 and J usage is TRBJ1-2; 8 nucleotides match TRBD1. Germline V gene lookup returns CDR1 MNHNS and CDR2 SASEGT. Losses at the gene ends were 7 bases for V and 4 bases for J; bases not matched to a gene: 5. The CDR3 consists of 13 residues. The CDR3 region is CASTVDRVYGYTF. The CDR3 DNA sequence: TGTGCCAGCACCGTGGACAGGGTCTATGGCTACACCTTC.

This clonotype was counted at least ten times. The J gene is TRBJ2-3, the V gene TRBV4-3; TRBD2 matches 7 bases. The CDR3 runs to 17 residues. Germline CDR1 is LGHNA and CDR2 is YSLEER. The J segment lost 6 bases and the V segment lost 0 bases, leaving 12 bases of the junction unmatched. This CDR3 reads CASSQDRASGRADTQYF. The CDR3, as DNA: TGCGCCAGCAGCCAAGATAGGGCTAGCGGTCGAGCGGATACGCAGTATTTT.

This clonotype was detected ten times or more. This chain links TRBV20-1 with TRBJ2-5; D uncertain. V dropped 1 base and J dropped 4 bases, with 25 bases sitting between them. The CDR3 has 18 residues. Germline V CDR1 and CDR2: DFQATT, SNEGSKA (reference sequence). In DNA, the CDR3 is TGCAGTGCTAGAGTAGTGGGTGGGCAGAAGCGAAGAGGAGAGACCCAGTACTTC. Translated: CSARVVGGQKRRGETQYF.